These 4 T cell receptor beta chains came from one sample sequenced in a study of CD8 T cells in ankylosing spondylitis. Broader study findings: Ankylosing spondylitis blood appeared to be characterized by a TCR beta motif of eight highly homologous variants.

Their cognate antigens are unknown. One entry per CDR3 protein, called by TCRdb with MiXCR from the 5' RACE reads. The sample has about 840,000 distinct CDR3 sequences; 10% to 15% are singletons. The specimen sequenced was blood, either unsorted or a sorted T cell fraction (not recorded which). The receptor source for this set is a male donor with ankylosing spondylitis.

V gene TRBV20-1 combines with J gene TRBJ2-3; weak D call: TRBD1 (6 bases). Germline CDR1 is DFQATT and CDR2 is SNEGSKA (reference sequence). The V end lost 6 bases, the J end lost 0 bases, and 13 bases lay between the germline ends. This CDR3 contains 14 residues. CDR3: CSAPGTPSTDTQYF. CDR3 sequence (DNA): TGCAGTGCCCCCGGGACACCCAGCACAGATACGCAGTATTTT.

This clonotype has only a few counts. This chain links TRBV11-2 with TRBJ2-2; 7 bases agree with TRBD2. Germline V gene data show CDR1 as SGHAT and CDR2 as FQNNGV. The CDR3 length is 11 residues. CDR3 protein: CVNGRGRELFF. Written as DNA, the CDR3 is TGTGTCAATGGGAGGGGCCGGGAGCTGTTTTTT.

This chain joins TRBV6-2 or TRBV6-3 and TRBJ2-1; D remains ambiguous. This CDR3 spans 12 amino acids. Trimming removed 8 bases at V and 4 bases at J, with 9 bases between. Germline CDR1 reads MNHEY; CDR2 reads SVGEGT. The DNA of the CDR3 is TGTGCCAGCGTCGACTGGTACAATGAGCAGTTCTTC. This encodes CASVDWYNEQFF.

The chain is built from TRBV18 and TRBJ2-1; no reliable D call. The V end was cut by 8 bases, the J end by 2 bases, with 13 bases between. The CDR3 spans 14 residues. Germline CDR1 reads KGHSH; CDR2 reads LQKENI. The DNA for the CDR3 is TGTGCCAGCACCTCGGACCTAGCCTACAATGAGCAGTTCTTC. Encoded protein: CASTSDLAYNEQFF.